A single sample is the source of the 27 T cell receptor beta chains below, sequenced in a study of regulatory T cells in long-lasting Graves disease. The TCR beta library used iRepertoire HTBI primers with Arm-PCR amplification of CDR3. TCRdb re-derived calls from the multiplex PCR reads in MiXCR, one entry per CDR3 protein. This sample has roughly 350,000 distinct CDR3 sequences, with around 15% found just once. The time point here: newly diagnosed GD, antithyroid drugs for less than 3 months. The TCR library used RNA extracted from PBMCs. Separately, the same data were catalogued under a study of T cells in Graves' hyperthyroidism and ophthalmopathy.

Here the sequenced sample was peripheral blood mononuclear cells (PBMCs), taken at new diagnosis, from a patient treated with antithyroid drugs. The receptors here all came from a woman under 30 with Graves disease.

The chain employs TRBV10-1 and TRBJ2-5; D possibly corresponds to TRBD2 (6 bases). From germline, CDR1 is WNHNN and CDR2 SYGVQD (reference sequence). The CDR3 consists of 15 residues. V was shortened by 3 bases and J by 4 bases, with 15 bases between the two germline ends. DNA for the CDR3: TGCGCCAGCAGTGATGCGGGGCGAGGCGGAGAGACCCAGTACTTC. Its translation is CASSDAGRGGETQYF.

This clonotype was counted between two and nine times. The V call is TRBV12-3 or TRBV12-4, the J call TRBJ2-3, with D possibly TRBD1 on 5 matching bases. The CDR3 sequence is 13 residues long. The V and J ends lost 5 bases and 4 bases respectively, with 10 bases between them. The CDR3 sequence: CASSPGSPDTQYF. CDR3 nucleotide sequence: TGTGCCAGCAGTCCAGGGTCCCCAGATACGCAGTATTTT.

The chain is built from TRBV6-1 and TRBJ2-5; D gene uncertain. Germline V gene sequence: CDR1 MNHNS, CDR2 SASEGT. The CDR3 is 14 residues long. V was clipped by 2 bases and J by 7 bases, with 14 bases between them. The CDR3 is CASSEIVEVGTQYF. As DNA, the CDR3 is TGTGCCAGCAGTGAAATAGTTGAGGTTGGGACCCAGTACTTC.

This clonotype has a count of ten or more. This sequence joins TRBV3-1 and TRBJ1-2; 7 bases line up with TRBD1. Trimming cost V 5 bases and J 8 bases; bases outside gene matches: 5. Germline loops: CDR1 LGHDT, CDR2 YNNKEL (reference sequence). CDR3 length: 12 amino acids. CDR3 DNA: TGTGCCAGCAGCTCAGGGGGGTTGGGCTACACCTTC. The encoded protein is CASSSGGLGYTF.

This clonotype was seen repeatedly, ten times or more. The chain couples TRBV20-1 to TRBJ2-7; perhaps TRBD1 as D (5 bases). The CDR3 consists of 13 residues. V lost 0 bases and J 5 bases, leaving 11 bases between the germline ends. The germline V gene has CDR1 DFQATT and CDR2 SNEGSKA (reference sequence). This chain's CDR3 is CSARDLQGHEQYF. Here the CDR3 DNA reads TGCAGTGCTAGAGACCTCCAGGGCCACGAGCAGTACTTC.

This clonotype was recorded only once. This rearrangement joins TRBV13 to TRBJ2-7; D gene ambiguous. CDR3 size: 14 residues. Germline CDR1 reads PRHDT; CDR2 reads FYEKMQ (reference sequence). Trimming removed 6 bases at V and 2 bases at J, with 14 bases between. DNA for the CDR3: TGTGCCAGCAGGTTGGGAAGACAACCCTACGAGCAGTACTTC. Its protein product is CASRLGRQPYEQYF.

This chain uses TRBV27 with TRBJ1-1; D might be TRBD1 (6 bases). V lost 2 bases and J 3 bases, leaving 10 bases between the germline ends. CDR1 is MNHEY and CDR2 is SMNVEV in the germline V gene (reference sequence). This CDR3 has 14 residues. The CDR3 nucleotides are TGTGCCAGCAGTTTAACAGGGCCTTACACTGAAGCTTTCTTT. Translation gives CASSLTGPYTEAFF.

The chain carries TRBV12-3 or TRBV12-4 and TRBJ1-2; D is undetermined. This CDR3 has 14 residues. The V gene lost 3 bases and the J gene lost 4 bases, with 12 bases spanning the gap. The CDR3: CASSLTGVGYGYTF. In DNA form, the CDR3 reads TGTGCCAGCAGTTTGACCGGGGTCGGCTATGGCTACACCTTC.

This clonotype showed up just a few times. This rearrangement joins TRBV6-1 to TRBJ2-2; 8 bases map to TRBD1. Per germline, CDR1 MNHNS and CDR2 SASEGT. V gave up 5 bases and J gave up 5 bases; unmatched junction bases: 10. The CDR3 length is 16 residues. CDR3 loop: CASSRSRTGWTGELFF. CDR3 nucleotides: TGTGCCAGCAGTAGATCCCGGACAGGGTGGACCGGGGAGCTGTTTTTT.

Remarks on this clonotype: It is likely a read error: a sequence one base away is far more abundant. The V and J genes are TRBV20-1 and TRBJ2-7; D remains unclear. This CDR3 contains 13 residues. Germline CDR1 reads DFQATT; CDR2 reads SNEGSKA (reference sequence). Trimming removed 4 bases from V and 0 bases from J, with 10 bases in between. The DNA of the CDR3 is TGCAGTGCTAAGCGAGGTTCCTCCTACGAGCAGTACTTC. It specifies CSAKRGSSYEQYF.

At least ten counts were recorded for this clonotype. The CDR3 region has the DNA TGTGCCAGCAGCTTCCCAGGGAGAAGAAACTATGGCTACACCTTC. This codes for CASSFPGRRNYGYTF. The chain combines TRBV11-3 with TRBJ1-2; tentatively, D is TRBD1 (5 bases). This CDR3 region has 15 residues. From germline, CDR1 is SGHNT and CDR2 YENEEA. Trimming shortened V by 3 bases and J by 2 bases, and 13 bases separated the two germline ends.

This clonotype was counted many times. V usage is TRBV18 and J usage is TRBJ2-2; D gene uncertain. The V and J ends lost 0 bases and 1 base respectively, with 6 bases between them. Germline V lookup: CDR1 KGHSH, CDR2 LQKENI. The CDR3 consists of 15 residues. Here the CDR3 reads CASSPPHGNTGELFF. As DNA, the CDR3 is TGTGCCAGCTCACCACCCCACGGGAACACCGGGGAGCTGTTTTTT.

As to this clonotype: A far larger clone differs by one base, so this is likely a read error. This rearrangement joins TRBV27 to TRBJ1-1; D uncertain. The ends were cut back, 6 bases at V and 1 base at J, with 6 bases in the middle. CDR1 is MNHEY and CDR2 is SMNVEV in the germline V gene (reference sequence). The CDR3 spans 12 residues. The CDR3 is CASRWGNTEAFF. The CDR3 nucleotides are TGTGCCAGCAGGTGGGGGAACACTGAAGCTTTCTTT.

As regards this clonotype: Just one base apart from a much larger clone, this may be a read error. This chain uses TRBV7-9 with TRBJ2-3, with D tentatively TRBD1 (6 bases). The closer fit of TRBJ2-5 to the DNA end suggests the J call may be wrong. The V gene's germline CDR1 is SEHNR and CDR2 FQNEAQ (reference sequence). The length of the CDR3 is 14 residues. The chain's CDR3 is CASSLAGTKGTQYF. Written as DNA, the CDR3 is TGTGCCAGCAGCTTAGCGGGGACAAAAGGGACCCAGTACTTC.

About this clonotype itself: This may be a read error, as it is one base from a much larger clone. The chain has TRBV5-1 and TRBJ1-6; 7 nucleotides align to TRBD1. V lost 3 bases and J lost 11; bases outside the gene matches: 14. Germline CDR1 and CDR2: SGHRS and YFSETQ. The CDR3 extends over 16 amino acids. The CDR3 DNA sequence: TGCGCCAGCAGCTCCGATTACCGGGACAGAACACCACCCCTCCACTTT. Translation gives CASSSDYRDRTPPLHF.

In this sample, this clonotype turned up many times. CDR3 nucleotides: TGTGCCAGCAGCTTAGTCGCGGGAGGGGACGAGCAGTTCTTC. Translating gives CASSLVAGGDEQFF. The chain couples TRBV11-1 to TRBJ2-1; 9 positions agree with TRBD2. Per germline, CDR1 SGHAT and CDR2 FQDESV (reference sequence). CDR3 length equals 14 residues. Trimming removed 1 base from V and 10 bases from J; junction bases left unmatched: 5.

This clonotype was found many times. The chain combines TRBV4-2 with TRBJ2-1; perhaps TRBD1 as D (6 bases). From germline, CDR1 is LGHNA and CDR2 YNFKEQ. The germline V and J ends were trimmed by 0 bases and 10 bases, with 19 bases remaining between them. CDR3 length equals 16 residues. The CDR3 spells CASSQDVASRGQEQFF. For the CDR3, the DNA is TGTGCCAGCAGCCAAGATGTGGCTAGCAGGGGCCAGGAGCAGTTCTTC.

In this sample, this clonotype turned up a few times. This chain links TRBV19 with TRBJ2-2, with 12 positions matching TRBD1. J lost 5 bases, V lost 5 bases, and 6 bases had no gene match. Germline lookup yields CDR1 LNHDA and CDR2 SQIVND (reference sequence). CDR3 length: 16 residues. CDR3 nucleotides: TGTGCCAGTAGTCCCCGGGACAGGGGGCTTACCGGGGAGCTGTTTTTT. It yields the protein CASSPRDRGLTGELFF.

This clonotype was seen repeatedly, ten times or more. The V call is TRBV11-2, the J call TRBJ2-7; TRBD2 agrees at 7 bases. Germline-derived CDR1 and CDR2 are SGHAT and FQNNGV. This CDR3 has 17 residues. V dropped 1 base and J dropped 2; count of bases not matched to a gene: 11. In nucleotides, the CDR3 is TGTGCCAGCAGCTTAGTAAGTCGGGCTAGCGGTACCTACGAGCAGTACTTC. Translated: CASSLVSRASGTYEQYF.

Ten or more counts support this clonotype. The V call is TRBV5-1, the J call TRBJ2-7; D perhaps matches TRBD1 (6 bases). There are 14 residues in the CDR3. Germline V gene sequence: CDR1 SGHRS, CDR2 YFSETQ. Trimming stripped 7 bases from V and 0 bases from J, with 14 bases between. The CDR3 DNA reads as TGCGCCAGCGCCCGAGGGGGAGCCTCCTACGAGCAGTACTTC. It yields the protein CASARGGASYEQYF.

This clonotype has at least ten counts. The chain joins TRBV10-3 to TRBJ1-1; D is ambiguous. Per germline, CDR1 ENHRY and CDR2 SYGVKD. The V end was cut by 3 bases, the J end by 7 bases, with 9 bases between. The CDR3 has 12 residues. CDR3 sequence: CAISEHGREAFF. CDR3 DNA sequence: TGTGCCATCAGTGAACACGGACGTGAAGCTTTCTTT.

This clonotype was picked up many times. The CDR3 spells CASSQTVNTEAFF. The CDR3 bases are TGTGCCAGCAGCCAGACGGTGAACACTGAAGCTTTCTTT. J is TRBJ1-1 and V is TRBV7-9; D is unresolved. The CDR3 extends over 13 amino acids. CDR1 and CDR2 (germline): SEHNR, FQNEAQ (reference sequence). V gave up 5 bases and J gave up 0 bases, with 7 bases separating them.

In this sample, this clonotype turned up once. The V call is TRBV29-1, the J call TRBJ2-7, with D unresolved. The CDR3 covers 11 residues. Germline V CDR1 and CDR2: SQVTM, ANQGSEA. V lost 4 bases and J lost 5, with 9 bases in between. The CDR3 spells CSVGQVHEQYF. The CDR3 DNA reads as TGCAGCGTTGGACAAGTGCACGAGCAGTACTTC.

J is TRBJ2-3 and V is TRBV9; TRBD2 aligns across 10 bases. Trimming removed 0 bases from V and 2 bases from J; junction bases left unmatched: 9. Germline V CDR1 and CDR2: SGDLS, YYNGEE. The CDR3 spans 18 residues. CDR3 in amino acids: CASSVVSGGTKYTDTQYF. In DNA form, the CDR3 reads TGTGCCAGCAGCGTAGTTAGCGGGGGGACCAAATACACAGATACGCAGTATTTT.

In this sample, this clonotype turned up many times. DNA of the CDR3: TGCAGTGCTAGTAAGGGTGAAAATGAGCAGTTCTTC. It codes for CSASKGENEQFF. The J gene is TRBJ2-1, the V gene TRBV20-1; D not certain. Germline V gene data show CDR1 as DFQATT and CDR2 as SNEGSKA (reference sequence). The length of the CDR3 is 12 residues. V was cut by 3 bases and J by 7 bases, with 10 bases left in between.

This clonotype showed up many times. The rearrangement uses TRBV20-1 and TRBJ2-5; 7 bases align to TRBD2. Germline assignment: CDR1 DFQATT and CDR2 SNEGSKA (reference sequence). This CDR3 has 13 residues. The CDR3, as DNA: TGCGGGTGCATGGGCGGGAGACAAGAGACCCAGTACTTC. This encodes CGCMGGRQETQYF.

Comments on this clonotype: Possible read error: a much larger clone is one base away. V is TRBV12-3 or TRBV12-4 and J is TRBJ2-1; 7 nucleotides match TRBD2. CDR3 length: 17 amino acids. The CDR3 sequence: CASSQDFGGSSYNEQLF. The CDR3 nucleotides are TGTGCCAGCAGCCAAGATTTTGGCGGGAGCTCCTACAATGAGCAGCTCTTC.